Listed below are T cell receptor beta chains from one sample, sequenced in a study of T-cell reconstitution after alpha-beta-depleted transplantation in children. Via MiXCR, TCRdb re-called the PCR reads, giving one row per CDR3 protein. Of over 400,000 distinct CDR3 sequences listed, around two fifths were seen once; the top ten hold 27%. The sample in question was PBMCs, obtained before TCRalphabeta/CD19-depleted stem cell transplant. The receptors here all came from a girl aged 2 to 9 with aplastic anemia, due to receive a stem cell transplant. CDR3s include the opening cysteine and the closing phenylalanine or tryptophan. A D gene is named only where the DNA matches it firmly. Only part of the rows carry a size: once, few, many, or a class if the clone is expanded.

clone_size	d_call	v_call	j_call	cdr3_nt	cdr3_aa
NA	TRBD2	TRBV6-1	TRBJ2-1	TGTGCCAGCAGTCCCGAGGGACTAGCGGTCTACAATGAGCAGTTCTTC	CASSPEGLAVYNEQFF
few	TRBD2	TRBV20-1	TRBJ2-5	TGCAGTGCGATATCGAGCGGGAGTCAAGAGACCCAGTACTTC	CSAISSGSQETQYF
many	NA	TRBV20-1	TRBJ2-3	TGCAGTGCGTCGGACTTTTTAAACAGCACAGATACGCAGTATTTT	CSASDFLNSTDTQYF
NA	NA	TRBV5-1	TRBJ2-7	TGCGCCAGCAGCTTGGCCGGGGGGCGGCGCGAGCAGTACTTC	CASSLAGGRREQYF
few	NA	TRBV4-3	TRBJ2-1	TGCGCCAGCAGCCAAGCGTCGGCGAGAGGAATCTTTAACGATGAGCAGTTCTTC	CASSQASARGIFNDEQFF
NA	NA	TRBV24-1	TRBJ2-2	TGTGCCACCAGTGATGTGATAGCGGAACGCACCGGGGAGCTGTTTTTT	CATSDVIAERTGELFF
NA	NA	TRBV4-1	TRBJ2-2	TGCGCCAGCAGTCCCTGGCTGAGGGGGGGCCCTTCGCTGAACACCGGGGAGCTGTTTTTT	CASSPWLRGGPSLNTGELFF
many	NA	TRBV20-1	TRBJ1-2	TGCAGTGCTAACCCCAACCGATATGGCTACACCTTC	CSANPNRYGYTF
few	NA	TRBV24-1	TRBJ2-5	TGTGCCACCAGTGACCCCTGGGGGGGCCGAGAGACCCAGTACTTC	CATSDPWGGRETQYF
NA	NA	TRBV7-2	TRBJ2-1	TGTGCCAGCAGCCGAACCCGGGCCCCACGGCGGAGTGAGCAGTTCTTC	CASSRTRAPRRSEQFF
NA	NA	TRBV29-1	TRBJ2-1	TGCAGCGTTTCCAGCGGTTCCTACAATGAGCAGTTCTTC	CSVSSGSYNEQFF
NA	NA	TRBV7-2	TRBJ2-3	TGTGCCAGCAGCTTAGTCCGCAGTAGCACAGATACGCAGTATTTT	CASSLVRSSTDTQYF
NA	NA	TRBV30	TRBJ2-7	TGTGCCTGGAGTAACACCCCCTACGAGCAGTACTTC	CAWSNTPYEQYF
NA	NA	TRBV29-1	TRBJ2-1	TGCAGCGACCTCGGTTACGGGGTAGAGCAGTTCTTC	CSDLGYGVEQFF
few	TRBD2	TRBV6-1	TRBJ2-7	TGTGCCAGCAAACCCGCTAGCGGGAGATACGAGCAGTACTTC	CASKPASGRYEQYF
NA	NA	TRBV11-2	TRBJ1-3	TGTGCCAGCAGCTTAAGGGACACCATATATTTT	CASSLRDTIYF
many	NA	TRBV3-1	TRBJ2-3	TGTGCCAGCAGCCGGGCCGAAGCCACAGATACGCAGTATTTT	CASSRAEATDTQYF
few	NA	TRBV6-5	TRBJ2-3	TGTGCCAGCAGCCCGGACAAGGATACGCAGTATTTT	CASSPDKDTQYF
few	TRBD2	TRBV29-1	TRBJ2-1	TGCAGCGTTGTAAACAGTCGGACTAGCGGGATGGGCAATGAGCAGTTCTTC	CSVVNSRTSGMGNEQFF
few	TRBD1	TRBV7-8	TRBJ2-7	TGTGCCAGCAGCTTGATTGGACAGGGGATCCACGAGCAGTACTTC	CASSLIGQGIHEQYF
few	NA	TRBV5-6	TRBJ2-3	TGTGCCAGCACTCCTATGGGGGGGCGACCGTATTTT	CASTPMGGRPYF
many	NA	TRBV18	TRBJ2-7	TGTGCCAGTCGGGAGTTGGGCGAGCAGTACTTC	CASRELGEQYF
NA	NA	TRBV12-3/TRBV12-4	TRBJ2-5	TGTGCCAGCACCCTTAGCCCGGGGGTGGAGACCCAGTACTTC	CASTLSPGVETQYF
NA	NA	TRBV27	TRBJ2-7	TGTGCCAGCAGTTTAGACAGGCCCCTATCCAGCGAGCAGTACTTC	CASSLDRPLSSEQYF
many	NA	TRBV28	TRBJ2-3	TGTGCCAGCAGTTGGCAGGGGTCGGGCACAGATACGCAGTATTTT	CASSWQGSGTDTQYF
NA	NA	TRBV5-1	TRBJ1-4	TGCGCCAGCAGCTTGGAAGGCGCAGGGGTCGAAAAACTGTTTTTT	CASSLEGAGVEKLFF
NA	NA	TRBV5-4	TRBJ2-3	TGTGCCAGCAGCTTGGACCGGTCGGGACGCACAGATACGCAGTATTTT	CASSLDRSGRTDTQYF
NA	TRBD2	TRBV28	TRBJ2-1	TGTGCCAGCAGTCCCCGGACTAGCGGAATGAGCGAGCAGTTCTTC	CASSPRTSGMSEQFF
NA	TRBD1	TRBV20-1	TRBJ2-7	TGCAGTGCCGACATGGGACAGGGAGTGAATAGGTACTTC	CSADMGQGVNRYF
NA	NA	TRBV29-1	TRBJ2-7	TGCAGCGTTGTCTTGCGTGGGTTGGTAGAGCAGTACTTC	CSVVLRGLVEQYF
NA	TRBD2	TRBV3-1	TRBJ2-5	TGTGCCAGCAGCGCAGTAGCGGGAGGGCCGGAGACCCAGTACTTC	CASSAVAGGPETQYF
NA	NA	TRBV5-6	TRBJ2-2	TGTGCCAGCAGCTTGGGACAGGACACCGGGGAGCTGTTTTTT	CASSLGQDTGELFF
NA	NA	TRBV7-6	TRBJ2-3	TGTGCCAGCAGCAAGAGTCCTTCTAGCACAGATACGCAGTATTTT	CASSKSPSSTDTQYF
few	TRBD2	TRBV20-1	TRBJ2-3	TGCAGTGCTGCGAGACTAGCGGGAAAGGATACGCAGTATTTT	CSAARLAGKDTQYF
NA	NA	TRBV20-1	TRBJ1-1	TGCAGTGCTAGAAAATCGGTGAACACTGAAGCTTTCTTT	CSARKSVNTEAFF
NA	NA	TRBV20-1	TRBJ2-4	TGCAGTGCTAGAGATCTCCCGCGGGATGGCAAAAACATTCAGTACTTC	CSARDLPRDGKNIQYF
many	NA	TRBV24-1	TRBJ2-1	TGTGCCACCAGCTCCCCGGAGGGGGCGTTTCGGTTCTTC	CATSSPEGAFRFF
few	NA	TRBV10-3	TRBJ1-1	TGTGCCATCAGTGGAACCCAGGGCCCTGAAGCTTTCTTT	CAISGTQGPEAFF
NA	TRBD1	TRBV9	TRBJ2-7	TGTGCCAGCAGCGGCCCCGGGACAGGGTACGAGCAGTACTTC	CASSGPGTGYEQYF
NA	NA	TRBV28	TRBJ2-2	TGTGCCAGCAGTTTAGTCAACAGGGCCGGGGAGCTGTTTTTT	CASSLVNRAGELFF
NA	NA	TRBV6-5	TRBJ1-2	TGTGCCAGCAGTTACCGGACTCTCAACTATGGCTACACCTTC	CASSYRTLNYGYTF
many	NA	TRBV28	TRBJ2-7	TGTGCCAGCAGTTTGGCTAGAAGGGTCTACGAGCAGTACTTC	CASSLARRVYEQYF
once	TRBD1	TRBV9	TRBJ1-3	TGTGCCAGCAGCGAGAGGGACAGGGCAACTCCCCGGGACACCATATATTTT	CASSERDRATPRDTIYF
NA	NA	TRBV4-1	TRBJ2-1	TGCGCCAGCAGCCAAGTCCCGGTGGTGGCGACTAGTTTTTCCAATGAGCAGTTCTTC	CASSQVPVVATSFSNEQFF
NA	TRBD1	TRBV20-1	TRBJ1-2	TGCAGTGCTAAGTTGGACAGGGTAAACTATGGCTACACCTTC	CSAKLDRVNYGYTF
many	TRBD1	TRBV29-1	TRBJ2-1	TGCAGCGTTGAGCCGGGACAGGACAACAATGAGCAGTTCTTC	CSVEPGQDNNEQFF
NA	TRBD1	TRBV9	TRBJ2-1	TGTGCCAGCAGCTCACTCGCTGGGACAGGGGACAATGAGCAGTTCTTC	CASSSLAGTGDNEQFF
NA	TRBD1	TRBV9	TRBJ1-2	TGTGCCAGCAGCGTAGACGACAGGGGGCTCTGGTATGGCTACACCTTC	CASSVDDRGLWYGYTF
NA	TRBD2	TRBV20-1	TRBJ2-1	TGCAGTGCTAGAGATGGCCAGCGGGAGATTAATGAGCAGTTCTTC	CSARDGQREINEQFF
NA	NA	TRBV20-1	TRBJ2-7	TGCAGTGCTAGAGACGTCTCGGGAAAGGTCTACGAGCAGTACTTC	CSARDVSGKVYEQYF
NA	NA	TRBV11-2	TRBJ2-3	TGTGCCAGCAGCTTAAATCACGGCAGCACAGATACGCAGTATTTT	CASSLNHGSTDTQYF
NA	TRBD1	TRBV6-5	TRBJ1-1	TGTGCCAGCAGTCGCACAGGGGCTGAAGCTTTCTTT	CASSRTGAEAFF
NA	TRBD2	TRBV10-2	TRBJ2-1	TGCGCCAGCACGGGACTAGCGGATCTTAAAGCGAAGCAGTTCTTC	CASTGLADLKAKQFF